This T cell receptor (beta chain) was captured by sequencing in a study of regulatory T cells in long-lasting Graves disease listed by TCRdb under 2021. At the level of the whole study: Antithyroid drugs had been taken for less than 3 months by newly diagnosed Graves' disease patients. This study used TCR sequencing and RNA sequencing of peripheral blood to compare persistent Graves' disease patients against newly diagnosed Graves' disease patients. The study was conducted in China and was registered as a clinical trial. A total of roughly 35 samples underwent TCR sequencing, from around 13 patients with persistent Graves' disease and some 20 patients with newly diagnosed Graves' disease.

The germline V gene encodes CDR1 LNHNV and CDR2 YYDKDF (reference sequence). The CDR3 holds 13 amino acids from the cysteine to the phenylalanine. Solely the CDR3 DNA is kept, with 39 bases framed from the first base. The intended sense of this specimen's time point label: newly diagnosed GD, antithyroid drugs for less than 3 months. For both TCR sequencing and RNA sequencing, RNA was extracted from PBMCs in TRIzol. The diagnosis of Graves' disease followed American Thyroid Association guidelines. Recruitment of patients was carried out at an endocrinology department in Xi'an, China. Each patient gave approximately 10 milliliters of peripheral blood, collected in an EDTA anticoagulant tube. Ficoll Paque Plus density gradient separation was used to isolate PBMCs, and no further T cell sorting was done. RNA quality was checked with an Agilent 2100 Bioanalyzer and agarose gel, and concentration with a NanoDrop 2000.

A note on this clonotype: Which antigen it targets is not known. Base qualities were left out, and no much larger clone turns up one base away.

Broad study findings and their caveats: Persistent Graves' disease patients showed lower TCR Shannon entropy and fewer highly expanded clones than newly diagnosed patients, suggesting clonal expansion. The small sample size was acknowledged by the authors as a limitation that may reduce accuracy. Sequencing and analysis were limited to the TCR beta chain. A larger number of public clonotypes was shared among persistent patients (approximately 2,600) than among newly diagnosed patients (around 970). Preferential use of TRBV28, TRBJ1-2 and TRBJ2-5 was observed in persistent disease, whereas TRBV20-1 and TRBJ2-1 were favored in newly diagnosed disease. Only peripheral blood was studied, because thyroid tissue, the primary lesion, was inaccessible.

Library prep was done by multiplex PCR. For sequencing, an Illumina HiSeq 4000 was employed. CDR3 regions were amplified by Arm-PCR with iRepertoire HTBI primers to construct TCR beta libraries. PCR products were gel purified before sequencing. Under the source paper's analysis protocol: Gene usage analysis of CDR3 amino acid clonotypes used the 55 to 80 TRBV and around 14 TRBJ segments found across samples. COPE and FqMerger were used to merge filtered high-quality paired reads into contigs. Contigs were aligned with BLAST to IMGT TRBV, TRBD and TRBJ reference genes, and CDR3 was defined per IMGT. Any clonotype with a frequency above 0.1% was classified as a highly expanded clone. Repertoire diversity was measured by Shannon entropy, and V-J evenness by the Gini coefficient. A clonotype found in more than one individual was treated as public. TCRdb took the public reads, trimmed them with fastp at Q25, ran MiXCR for clone calling and kept in-frame beta chains. Rows are combined by CDR3 protein, so each entry shows the most common genes and DNA. The V and J calls, along with clone size, are taken from TCRdb and not from the paper's own processing. For this sample the table gives around 500,000 distinct CDR3 sequences, of which about 11% were detected only once. The ten largest clones capture roughly 8.9% of the sample.

These same records also appear under a second study, on T cells in Graves' hyperthyroidism and ophthalmopathy. The second study also describes: Stable Graves' hyperthyroidism was defined as the absence of progression to ophthalmopathy over 18 months of follow-up. Hyperthyroidism patients were newly diagnosed, had a disease duration of under 2 months, and were aged 18 to 65 years. Any patient with an uncontrolled infection, another autoimmune disease, pregnancy or lactation was excluded. Diagnoses relied on clinical symptoms, serum thyroxine and TRAb, thyroid ultrasound and orbital computed tomography. For the first round of RT-PCR on the TCR CDR3, the HTBI primer set was used together with the Qiagen OneStep RT-PCR kit. Most expanded thyroid clonotypes (frequency above 0.001) were also detected in blood, a finding suggesting that blood repertoires may reflect thyroid immune responses. A 13 V-J signature model separated ophthalmopathy from stable hyperthyroidism, with around 90% sensitivity and 81.08% specificity in cross-validation and 80%/75% in testing. In validation, the model predicted progression to ophthalmopathy with over 60% sensitivity and 72% to 85% specificity, a median of around 6.6 months before onset. A discovery cohort of 95 to 100 patients, roughly 43 with Graves' ophthalmopathy and 57 with stable Graves' hyperthyroidism, was used to find distinguishing TCR V-J signatures. Prospective prediction of ophthalmopathy was tested in an independent validation cohort of fewer than 20 hyperthyroidism patients and 17 patients who later progressed to ophthalmopathy. The roughly 90 discovery patients were divided at random into training and test sets in a 7:3 ratio. In over five Graves' hyperthyroidism patients, the study also compared T-cell repertoires from thyroid tissue with T-cell repertoires from blood. After sampling, hyperthyroidism patients received methimazole starting at 30 mg daily, and ophthalmopathy patients received high-dose intravenous methylprednisolone. Libraries were constructed in a second round of multiplex PCR, after which size selection and purification were performed. Paired-end sequencing of the libraries was performed with 100 bp reads on an Illumina HiSeq2000. SOAPnuke was used to process the raw data, throwing out any read that contained adapters or uncalled bases, had a mean Phred below 15, or lacked an exact constant-primer or identifier match. COPE v1.2.5 was used to merge high-quality paired reads, and clonotypes were defined as unique nucleotide sequences. Clonotypes were aligned to IMGT TRBV, TRBD and TRBJ reference segments using MiTCR v1.1. Analysis was restricted to V-J combinations with a frequency above 0.0001, which covered roughly 99% of repertoires. A TCS score was defined as the ratio between F50 (clonal expansion) and ExV (chaos), using BLOSUM62-based TCRdist between CDR3 peptides within each V-J. Welch's t-statistics and random forest reduced 500 to 550 V-J features to 10 to 15, which were used in a naive Bayes classifier (R e1071). No statistical method was used to fix the sample size in advance, and group allocation was not hidden from the investigators. The paper reports TCR Vbeta CDR3 sequencing of roughly 140 peripheral blood samples: approximately 41 ophthalmopathy, 75 to 80 hyperthyroidism and some 17 progressor patients.

The chain is assembled from TRBV15 and TRBJ2-1; there is no confident call for the D gene. The J call may not be correct, given that the DNA end is closer to TRBJ2-5. Source: peripheral blood mononuclear cells (PBMCs), taken at new diagnosis, from a patient treated with antithyroid drugs. This TCR was sampled from a woman in her thirties with Graves disease. Donor details come from another sample of the same person, matched by shared clones. The CDR3 in this case is CATSDRPRETQYF. The DNA is TGTGCCACCAGCGATAGACCACGGGAGACCCAGTACTTC.